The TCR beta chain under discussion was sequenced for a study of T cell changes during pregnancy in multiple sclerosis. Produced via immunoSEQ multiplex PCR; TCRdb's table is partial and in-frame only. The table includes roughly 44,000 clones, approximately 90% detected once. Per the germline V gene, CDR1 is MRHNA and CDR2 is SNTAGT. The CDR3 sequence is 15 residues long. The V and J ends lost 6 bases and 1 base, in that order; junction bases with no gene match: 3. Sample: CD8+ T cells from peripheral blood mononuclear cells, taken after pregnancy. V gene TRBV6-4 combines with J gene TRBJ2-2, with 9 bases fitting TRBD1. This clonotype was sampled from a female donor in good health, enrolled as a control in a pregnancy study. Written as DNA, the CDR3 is TGTGCCAGCAGCCTGACAGGGGGGAACACCGGGGAGCTGTTTTTT. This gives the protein CASSLTGGNTGELFF.